This T cell receptor beta chain was retrieved from a study of T cell responses to AZD1222 COVID-19 vaccine. Profiling relied on immunoSEQ multiplex PCR, and the TCRdb table lists in-frame clones only, not all of them. The sample includes approximately 100,000 clones, about 91% of them seen just once. Between the trimmed V and J ends, which lost 1 base and 3 bases, there was a span of 9 bases. Germline V lookup: CDR1 MNHNS, CDR2 SASEGT. The CDR3 is 14 amino acids. The clonotype was recovered from an adult in good health. The V call is TRBV6-1, the J call TRBJ1-1, with a possible D match to TRBD1 (5 bases). Material: peripheral blood, obtained on day 0 of AZD1222 vaccination. CDR3 in amino acids: CASSEGARDTEAFF. In DNA, the CDR3 is TGTGCCAGCAGTGAAGGGGCCAGGGACACTGAAGCTTTCTTT.